The clone carrying this T cell receptor (beta chain) showed up just once. These data are taken from a study of blood T cell repertoires in COVID-19. The protocol was immunoSEQ multiplex PCR, while the TCRdb copy is restricted to in-frame clones and leaves out a portion. There are roughly 200,000 clones in the sample; over 80% occur only once, and 1.2% lies in the top ten. The V gene's germline CDR1 is MNHEY and CDR2 SMNVEV (reference sequence). Unmatched junction bases numbered 21, after V lost 5 bases and J lost 9 bases. The CDR3 totals 17 residues. The clonotype comes from a man younger than 45 who had recovered from COVID-19. The chain couples TRBV27 to TRBJ1-2, with TRBD1 matching 7 bases. Sequencing was performed on PBMCs or T cells enriched from blood (not recorded which). CDR3 in amino acids: CASSPLMAHTGDIRYTF. CDR3 sequence (DNA): TGTGCCAGCAGTCCCCTTATGGCCCATACAGGGGACATCCGCTACACCTTC.